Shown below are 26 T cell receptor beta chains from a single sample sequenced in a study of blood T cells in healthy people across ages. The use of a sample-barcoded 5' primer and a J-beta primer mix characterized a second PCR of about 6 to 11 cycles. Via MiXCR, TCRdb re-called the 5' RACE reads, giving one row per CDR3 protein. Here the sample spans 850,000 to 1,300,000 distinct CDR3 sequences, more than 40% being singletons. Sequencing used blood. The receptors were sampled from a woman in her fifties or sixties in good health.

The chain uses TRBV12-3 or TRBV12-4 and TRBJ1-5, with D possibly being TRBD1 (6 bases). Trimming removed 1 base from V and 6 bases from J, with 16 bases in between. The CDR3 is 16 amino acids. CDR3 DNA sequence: TGTGCCAGCAGTTTAGGGGGCCAGGGGAGGGCTCAGCCCCAGCATTTT. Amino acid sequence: CASSLGGQGRAQPQHF.

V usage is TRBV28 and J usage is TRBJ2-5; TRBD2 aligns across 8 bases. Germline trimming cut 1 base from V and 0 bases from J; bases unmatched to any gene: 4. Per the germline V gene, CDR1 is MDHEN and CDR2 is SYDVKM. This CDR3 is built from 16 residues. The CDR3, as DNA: TGTGCCAGCAGTTTATCTAGCGGGTTGTACCAAGAGACCCAGTACTTC. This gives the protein CASSLSSGLYQETQYF.

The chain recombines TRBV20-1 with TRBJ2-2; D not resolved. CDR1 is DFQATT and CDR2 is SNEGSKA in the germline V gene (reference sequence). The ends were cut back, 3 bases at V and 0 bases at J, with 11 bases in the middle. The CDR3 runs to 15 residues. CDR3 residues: CSASRSTTNTGELFF. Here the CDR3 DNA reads TGCAGTGCTAGTCGGTCCACCACGAACACCGGGGAGCTGTTTTTT.

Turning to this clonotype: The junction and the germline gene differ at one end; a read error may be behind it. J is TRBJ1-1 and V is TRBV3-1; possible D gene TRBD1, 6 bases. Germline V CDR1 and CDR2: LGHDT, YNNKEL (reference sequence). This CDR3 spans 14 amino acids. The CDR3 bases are TGTACCAGCAGCCAACGGACAGAGAACACTGAAGCTTTCTTT. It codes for CTSSQRTENTEAFF.

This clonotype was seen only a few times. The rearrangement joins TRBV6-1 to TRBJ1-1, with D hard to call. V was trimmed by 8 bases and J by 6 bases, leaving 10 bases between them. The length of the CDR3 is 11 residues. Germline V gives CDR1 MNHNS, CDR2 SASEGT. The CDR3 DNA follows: TGTGCCAGCGGACGTCGCGCTGAAGCTTTCTTT. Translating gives CASGRRAEAFF.

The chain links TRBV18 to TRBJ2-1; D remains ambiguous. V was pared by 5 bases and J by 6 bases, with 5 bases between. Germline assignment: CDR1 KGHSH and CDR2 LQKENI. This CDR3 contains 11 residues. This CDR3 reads CASSMVNEQFF. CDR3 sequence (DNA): TGTGCCAGCTCAATGGTCAATGAGCAGTTCTTC.

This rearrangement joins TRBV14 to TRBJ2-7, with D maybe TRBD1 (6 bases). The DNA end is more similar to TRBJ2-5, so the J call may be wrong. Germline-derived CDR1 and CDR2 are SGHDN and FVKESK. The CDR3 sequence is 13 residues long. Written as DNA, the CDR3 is TGTGCCAGCAGGTCCAGGCAGGGGGAGACCCAGTACTTC. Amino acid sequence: CASRSRQGETQYF.

CDR3 nucleotides: TGTGCCACCAGTGATCCGGGACAGGGCACGGCACAAATCTACGAGCAGTACTTC. Amino acids: CATSDPGQGTAQIYEQYF. V gene TRBV24-1 combines with J gene TRBJ2-7; 9 bases match TRBD1. The CDR3 spans 18 residues. CDR1 and CDR2 from the germline V gene are KGHDR and SFDVKD. Losses at the gene ends were 3 bases for V and 3 bases for J; bases not matched to a gene: 14.

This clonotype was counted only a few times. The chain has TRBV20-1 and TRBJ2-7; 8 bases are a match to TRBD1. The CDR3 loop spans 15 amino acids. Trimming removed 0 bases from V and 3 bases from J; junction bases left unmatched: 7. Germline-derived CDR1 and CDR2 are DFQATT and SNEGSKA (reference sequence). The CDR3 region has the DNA TGCAGTGCTAGAGATCAGGGGGCCCTATACTACGAGCAGTACTTC. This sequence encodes CSARDQGALYYEQYF.

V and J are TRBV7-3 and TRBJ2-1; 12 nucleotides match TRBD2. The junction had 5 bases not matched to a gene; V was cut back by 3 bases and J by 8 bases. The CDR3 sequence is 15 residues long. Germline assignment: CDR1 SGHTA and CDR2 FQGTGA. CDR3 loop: CASSLTSGSRYEQFF. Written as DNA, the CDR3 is TGTGCCAGCAGCTTGACTAGCGGGAGTAGGTATGAGCAGTTCTTC.

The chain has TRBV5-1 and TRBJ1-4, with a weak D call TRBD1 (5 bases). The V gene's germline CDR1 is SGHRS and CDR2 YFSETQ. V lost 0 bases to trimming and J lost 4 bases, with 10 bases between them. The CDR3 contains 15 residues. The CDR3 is CASSLDGHLNEKLFF. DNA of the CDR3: TGCGCCAGCAGCTTGGATGGACACCTTAATGAAAAACTGTTTTTT.

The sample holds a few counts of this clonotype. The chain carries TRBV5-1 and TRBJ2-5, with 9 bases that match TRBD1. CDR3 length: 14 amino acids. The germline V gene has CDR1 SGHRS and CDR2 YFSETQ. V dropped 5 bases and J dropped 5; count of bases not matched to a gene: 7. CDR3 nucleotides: TGCGCCAGCAGTTCGGGACAGGGTTACGAGACCCAGTACTTC. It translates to CASSSGQGYETQYF.

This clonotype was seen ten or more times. The CDR3 bases are TGCAGCGTTGAAGGGGCGGACAGTGGGCCCAGGGAGCAGTACTTC. It translates to CSVEGADSGPREQYF. The rearrangement links TRBV29-1 to TRBJ2-7, with a weak D call TRBD1 (6 bases). The germline V and J ends were trimmed by 1 base and 7 bases, with 20 bases remaining between them. Germline V gene sequence: CDR1 SQVTM, CDR2 ANQGSEA. The CDR3 loop spans 15 amino acids.

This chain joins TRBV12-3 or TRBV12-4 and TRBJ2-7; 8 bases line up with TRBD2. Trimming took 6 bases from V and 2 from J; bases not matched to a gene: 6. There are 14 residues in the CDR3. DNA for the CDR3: TGTGCCAGCAGACCGAGCGGGAGTACCTACGAGCAGTACTTC. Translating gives CASRPSGSTYEQYF.

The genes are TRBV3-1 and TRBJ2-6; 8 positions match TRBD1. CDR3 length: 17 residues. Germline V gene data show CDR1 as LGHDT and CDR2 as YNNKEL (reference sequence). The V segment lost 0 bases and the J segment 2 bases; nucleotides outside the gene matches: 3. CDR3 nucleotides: TGTGCCAGCAGCCAAGATCTACAGGGGGCTGGGGCCAACGTCCTGACTTTC. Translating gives CASSQDLQGAGANVLTF.

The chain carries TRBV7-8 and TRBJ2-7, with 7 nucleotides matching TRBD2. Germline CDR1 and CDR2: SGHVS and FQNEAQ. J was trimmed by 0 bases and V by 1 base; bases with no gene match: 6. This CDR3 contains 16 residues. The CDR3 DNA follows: TGTGCCAGCAGCTTAGTTCCGGGAGGCCTCTCCTACGAGCAGTACTTC. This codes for CASSLVPGGLSYEQYF.

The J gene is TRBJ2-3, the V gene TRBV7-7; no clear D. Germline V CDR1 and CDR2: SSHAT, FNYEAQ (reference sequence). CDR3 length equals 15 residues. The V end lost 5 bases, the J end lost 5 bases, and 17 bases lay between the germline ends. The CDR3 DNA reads TGTGCCAGCAGCAAAGGACCAAAACCCTTAGATACGCAGTATTTT. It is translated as CASSKGPKPLDTQYF.

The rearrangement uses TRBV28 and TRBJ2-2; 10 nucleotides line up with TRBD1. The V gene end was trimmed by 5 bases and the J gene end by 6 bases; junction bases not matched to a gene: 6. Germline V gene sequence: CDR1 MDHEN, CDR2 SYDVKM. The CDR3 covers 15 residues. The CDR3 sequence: CASSTDRGLAGELFF. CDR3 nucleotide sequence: TGTGCCAGCAGTACAGACAGGGGGCTGGCCGGGGAGCTGTTTTTT.

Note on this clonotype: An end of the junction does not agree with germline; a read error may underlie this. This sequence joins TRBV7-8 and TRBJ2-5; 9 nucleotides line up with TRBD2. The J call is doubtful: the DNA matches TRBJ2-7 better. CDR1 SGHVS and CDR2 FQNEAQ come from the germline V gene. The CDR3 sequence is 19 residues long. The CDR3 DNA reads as TGTACCAGCATCGCTACGGTAGTTTCTAGCGGGACCAGGCCCTACGAGCAGTACTTC. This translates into CTSIATVVSSGTRPYEQYF.

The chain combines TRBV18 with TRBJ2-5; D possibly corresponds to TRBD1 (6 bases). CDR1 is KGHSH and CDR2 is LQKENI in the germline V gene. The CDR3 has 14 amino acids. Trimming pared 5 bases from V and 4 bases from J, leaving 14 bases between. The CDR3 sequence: CASSGDIGGETQYF. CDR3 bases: TGTGCCAGCTCAGGGGACATCGGAGGAGAGACCCAGTACTTC.

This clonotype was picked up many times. The chain's CDR3 is CASSESGSGYNEQFF. As DNA, the CDR3 is TGTGCCAGCAGTGAGTCGGGTAGCGGCTACAATGAGCAGTTCTTC. This chain joins TRBV6-4 and TRBJ2-1; TRBD2 is a possible D gene (6 bases). V gave up 3 bases and J gave up 3 bases, with 12 bases separating them. The V gene's germline CDR1 is MRHNA and CDR2 SNTAGT. The CDR3 has 15 residues.

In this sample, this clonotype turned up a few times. DNA for the CDR3: TGCGCCAGCAGCTTGGGGGGGACAGGGCCTGAAAAACTGTTTTTT. Translated, it gives CASSLGGTGPEKLFF. This chain connects TRBV5-1 to TRBJ1-4; 9 nucleotides align to TRBD1. The CDR3 contains 15 residues. Germline lookup yields CDR1 SGHRS and CDR2 YFSETQ. V lost 0 bases to trimming and J lost 7 bases; unmatched junction nucleotides: 4.

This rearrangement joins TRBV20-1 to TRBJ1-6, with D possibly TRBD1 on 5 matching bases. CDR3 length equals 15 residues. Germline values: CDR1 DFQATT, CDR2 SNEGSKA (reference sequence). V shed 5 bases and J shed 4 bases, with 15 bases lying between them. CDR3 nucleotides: TGCAGTGCTCATGCAGGGTTGGGTTATAATTCACCCCTCCACTTT. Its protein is CSAHAGLGYNSPLHF.

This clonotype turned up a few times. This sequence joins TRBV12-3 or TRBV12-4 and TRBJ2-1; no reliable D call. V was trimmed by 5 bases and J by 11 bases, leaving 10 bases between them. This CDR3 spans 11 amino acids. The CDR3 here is CASSPNFKQFF. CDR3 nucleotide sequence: TGTGCCAGCAGTCCTAATTTCAAGCAGTTCTTC.

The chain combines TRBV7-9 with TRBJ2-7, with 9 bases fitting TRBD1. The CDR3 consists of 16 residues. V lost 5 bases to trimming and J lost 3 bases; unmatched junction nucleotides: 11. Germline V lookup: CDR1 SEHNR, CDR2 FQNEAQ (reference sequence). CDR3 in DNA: TGTGCCAGCAGCCCCCCGTCGGGACAGGGCCTCTACGAGCAGTACTTC. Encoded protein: CASSPPSGQGLYEQYF.

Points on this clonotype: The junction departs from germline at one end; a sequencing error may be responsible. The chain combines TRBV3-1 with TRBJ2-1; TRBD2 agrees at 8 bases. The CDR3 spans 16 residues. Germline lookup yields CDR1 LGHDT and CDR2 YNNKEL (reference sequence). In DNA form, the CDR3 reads TGTGCCGGCAGCCAGAAAGCGGGAGAGCCGAATTACGAGCAGTTCTTC. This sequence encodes CAGSQKAGEPNYEQFF.